This passage covers 32 T cell receptor beta chains from one sample sequenced in a study of T cells in Graves' hyperthyroidism and ophthalmopathy. RNA transcripts gave rise to amplified TCR beta CDR3 regions. In the first-round RT-PCR of the TCR CDR3, the HTBI primer set was used. TCRdb processed the multiplex PCR reads anew with MiXCR; each CDR3 protein has one entry. The sample yields around 520,000 distinct CDR3 sequences, approximately 25% seen once. The sample consisted of blood. The receptors were gathered from a woman between 25 and 40 years old with Graves' ophthalmopathy.

This clonotype was observed at least ten times. V is TRBV19 and J is TRBJ1-2; 8 bases line up with TRBD1. CDR1 and CDR2 (germline): LNHDA, SQIVND (reference sequence). The CDR3 totals 13 residues. Trimming removed 8 bases from V and 7 bases from J; junction bases left unmatched: 9. The CDR3 region has the DNA TGTGCCAGTGAAGGACAGGGTGGAGGTGGCTACACCTTC. Protein sequence: CASEGQGGGGYTF. The full variable domain, completed using reference TRBV19 and TRBJ1-2, is DGGITQSPKYLFRKEGQNVTLSCEQNLNHDAMYWYRQDPGQGLRLIYYSQIVNDFQKGDIAEGYSVSREKKESFPLTVTSAQKNPTAFYLCASEGQGGGGYTFGSGTRLTVV.

This clonotype was seen ten or more times. CDR3 sequence (DNA): TGTGCCAGCATCGGGGACAGAACCTCCTACGAGCAGTACTTC. Translated, it gives CASIGDRTSYEQYF. The chain combines TRBV28 with TRBJ2-7; 7 bases align to TRBD1. CDR3 length: 14 amino acids. V gave up 7 bases and J gave up 0 bases; unmatched junction bases: 6. The germline V gene encodes CDR1 MDHEN and CDR2 SYDVKM.

Ten or more counts support this clonotype. V and J are TRBV7-8 and TRBJ2-7, with a tentative D call TRBD1 (6 bases). V was pared by 5 bases and J by 5 bases, with 13 bases between. The CDR3 consists of 13 residues. CDR1 and CDR2 (germline): SGHVS, FQNEAQ. This CDR3 is CASSPIRQDEQYF. The DNA of the CDR3 is TGTGCCAGCAGCCCCATCCGACAGGACGAGCAGTACTTC. The full variable domain, with the rest looked up from reference TRBV7-8 and TRBJ2-7, is GAGVSQSPRYKVAKRGQDVALRCDPISGHVSLFWYQQALGQGPEFLTYFQNEAQLDKSGLPSDRFFAERPEGSVSTLKIQRTQQEDSAVYLCASSPIRQDEQYFGPGTRLTVT.

The V gene is TRBV10-3, the J gene TRBJ2-7; a weak D match, TRBD2 (5 bases). Germline CDR1 ENHRY, CDR2 SYGVKD. The germline V and J ends were trimmed by 8 bases and 4 bases, with 18 bases remaining between them. This CDR3 region has 14 residues. CDR3 sequence reads: CAIRSGELGYEQYF. In DNA form, the CDR3 reads TGTGCCATCCGGAGTGGGGAGTTGGGATACGAGCAGTACTTC.

This clonotype was seen at least ten times. This sequence joins TRBV28 and TRBJ2-5, with a weak D call TRBD2 (6 bases). Germline loops: CDR1 MDHEN, CDR2 SYDVKM. The CDR3 sequence is 16 residues long. V lost 3 bases to trimming and J lost 5 bases, with 19 bases between them. The CDR3 DNA follows: TGTGCCAGCAGTTTTCAGCCGCTGCGCGGGGAGGAGACCCAGTACTTC. It codes for CASSFQPLRGEETQYF.

The genes are TRBV6-1 and TRBJ2-5; 8 positions agree with TRBD1. The CDR3 spans 14 residues. The junction had 4 bases not matched to a gene; V was cut back by 6 bases and J by 1 base. The germline V gene encodes CDR1 MNHNS and CDR2 SASEGT. CDR3 in DNA: TGTGCCAGCAGCTGGGGACAGGCCCAAGAGACCCAGTACTTC. Translating gives CASSWGQAQETQYF.

The chain uses TRBV6-1 and TRBJ1-2, with D possibly being TRBD1 (6 bases). V lost 4 bases, J lost 5 bases, and 23 bases lay in between. The CDR3 has 17 residues. Germline V gene lookup returns CDR1 MNHNS and CDR2 SASEGT. CDR3 sequence: CASSGMRGQGIGYGYTF. The CDR3 nucleotides are TGTGCCAGCAGTGGAATGCGCGGGCAGGGGATAGGTTATGGCTACACCTTC.

The V call is TRBV20-1, the J call TRBJ2-7, with 8 positions matching TRBD1. CDR1 is DFQATT, CDR2 SNEGSKA, per germline (reference sequence). The CDR3 length is 14 residues. The trim removed 6 bases at V and 3 bases at J, leaving 10 bases unmatched. For the CDR3, the DNA is TGCAGTGCCGGAGCGCCGGGACAGGACTACGAGCAGTACTTC. Encoded protein: CSAGAPGQDYEQYF.

Comments on this clonotype: It is likely a read error, because the conserved phenylalanine at the end of the CDR3 is missing. The V gene is TRBV18, the J gene TRBJ1-3; a possible D gene is TRBD1 (5 bases). The CDR3 is 14 amino acids. CDR1 and CDR2 from the germline V gene are KGHSH and LQKENI. Trimming left V 3 bases short and J 2 bases short, with 8 bases between. The CDR3 here is CASSPQGTGNTIYL. The CDR3, as DNA: TGTGCCAGCTCACCGCAGGGAACTGGAAACACCATATATCTT.

The chain combines TRBV6-5 with TRBJ1-5, with a tentative D call TRBD1 (6 bases). Germline assignment: CDR1 MNHEY and CDR2 SVGAGI. This CDR3 has 16 amino acids. Deletions cut 0 bases from V and 0 bases from J, with 9 bases between. The CDR3: CASSYSGTYSNQPQHF. The CDR3 region has the DNA TGTGCCAGCAGTTACTCCGGGACATATAGCAATCAGCCCCAGCATTTT.

This clonotype was detected ten times or more. This chain uses TRBV12-3 or TRBV12-4 with TRBJ1-5; 9 bases match TRBD1. The CDR3 extends over 15 amino acids. The V gene end was trimmed by 7 bases and the J gene end by 1 base; junction bases not matched to a gene: 5. The CDR3 region has the DNA TGTGCCAGCACCCCGGGACAGGGAAGCAATCAGCCCCAGCATTTT. Amino acids: CASTPGQGSNQPQHF.

Ten or more counts support this clonotype. The genes are TRBV20-1 and TRBJ1-2; D is possibly TRBD1 (6 bases). The CDR3 is 14 residues long. V was trimmed by 3 bases and J by 3 bases, leaving 14 bases between them. The germline gives CDR1 DFQATT, CDR2 SNEGSKA (reference sequence). CDR3 nucleotide sequence: TGCAGTGCTAGGGAGGGGGTGTCTGACTATGGCTACACCTTC. It codes for CSAREGVSDYGYTF.

In this sample, this clonotype turned up many times. This rearrangement joins TRBV20-1 to TRBJ1-2; TRBD1 matches 8 bases. Per germline, CDR1 DFQATT and CDR2 SNEGSKA (reference sequence). The CDR3 length is 12 residues. The V gene end was trimmed by 5 bases and the J gene end by 13 bases; junction bases not matched to a gene: 12. CDR3 coding DNA: TGCAGTGCTCTCGACAGGGGTCGTTATGGCACCTTC. Amino acid sequence: CSALDRGRYGTF.

This clonotype was recorded at least ten times. The chain joins TRBV11-1 to TRBJ2-2; 11 bases agree with TRBD1. CDR3 length: 16 amino acids. Germline V gene lookup returns CDR1 SGHAT and CDR2 FQDESV (reference sequence). The trim removed 5 bases at V and 4 bases at J, leaving 6 bases unmatched. The CDR3 sequence: CASSVGQGAGTGELFF. Written as DNA, the CDR3 is TGTGCCAGCAGCGTTGGACAGGGGGCGGGCACCGGGGAGCTGTTTTTT.

This clonotype was seen repeatedly, ten times or more. The chain combines TRBV5-1 with TRBJ1-1, with TRBD1 identical over 7 bases. The J segment lost 12 bases and the V segment lost 4 bases, leaving 6 bases of the junction unmatched. The CDR3 has 11 residues. Per the germline V gene, CDR1 is SGHRS and CDR2 is YFSETQ. CDR3: CASSPGTVTFF. DNA for the CDR3: TGCGCCAGCAGCCCCGGGACAGTAACTTTCTTT.

The rearrangement joins TRBV6-2 or TRBV6-3 to TRBJ2-5; D possibly matches TRBD1 or TRBD2 (6 bases each). Germline V gene sequence: CDR1 MNHEY, CDR2 SVGEGT. The V end lost 6 bases, the J end lost 4 bases, and 33 bases lay between the germline ends. The CDR3 spans 20 residues. As DNA, the CDR3 is TGTGCCAGCAGCTCCGCGATGCCGCGGTCAGGGGAGGTGTTGTCAGAGACCCAGTACTTC. This translates into CASSSAMPRSGEVLSETQYF.

This clonotype was seen repeatedly, ten times or more. The chain recombines TRBV6-2 or TRBV6-3 with TRBJ1-1, with D maybe TRBD1 (6 bases). CDR1 and CDR2 from the germline V gene are MNHEY and SVGEGT. The CDR3 is 14 residues long. The ends were cut back, 2 bases at V and 7 bases at J, with 14 bases in the middle. CDR3 nucleotides: TGTGCCAGCAGTTACACGACCGGGACATATGAAGCTTTCTTT. Amino acid sequence: CASSYTTGTYEAFF.

This clonotype has ten or more counts. J is TRBJ2-5 and V is TRBV27; D is unclear. The CDR3 covers 15 residues. The V gene lost 4 bases and the J gene lost 4 bases, with 16 bases spanning the gap. Germline values: CDR1 MNHEY, CDR2 SMNVEV (reference sequence). The CDR3 DNA is TGTGCCAGCAGTTCCGAGACGAGTCCTTTAGAGACCCAGTACTTC. This sequence encodes CASSSETSPLETQYF.

The table lists this clonotype with many counts. The CDR3 coding sequence is TGTGCCAGCTCCCCGTCCGGGACAGGGTTCGAGCAGTACTTC. This codes for CASSPSGTGFEQYF. V and J are TRBV18 and TRBJ2-7; 9 bases match TRBD1. The CDR3 has 14 residues. Germline V gene sequence: CDR1 KGHSH, CDR2 LQKENI. The junction had 9 bases not matched to a gene; V was cut back by 6 bases and J by 6 bases.

Ten or more counts support this clonotype. The chain uses TRBV28 and TRBJ2-7, with D perhaps TRBD1 or TRBD2 (5 bases each). The CDR3 is made up of 14 amino acids. V lost 2 bases and J lost 6, with 14 bases in between. The germline CDR1 and CDR2 sequences are MDHEN and SYDVKM. The chain's CDR3 is CASSLRGGVSEQYF. CDR3 DNA sequence: TGTGCCAGCAGTTTACGGGGCGGAGTCTCCGAGCAGTACTTC.

This clonotype was seen repeatedly, ten times or more. This chain connects TRBV12-3 or TRBV12-4 to TRBJ2-2; 7 bases align to TRBD2. V was pared by 5 bases and J by 4 bases, with 7 bases of the junction left unmatched. The CDR3 sequence is 15 residues long. CDR3 coding DNA: TGTGCCAGCAGTCGAAGCGGGGCGGGCACCGGGGAGCTGTTTTTT. It yields the protein CASSRSGAGTGELFF.

V usage is TRBV18 and J usage is TRBJ1-6, with D unclear. The germline CDR1 and CDR2 sequences are KGHSH and LQKENI. CDR3 length: 13 amino acids. V dropped 3 bases and J dropped 9 bases, with 9 bases sitting between them. The chain's CDR3 is CASSPGSLSPLHF. CDR3 coding DNA: TGTGCCAGCTCACCGGGCAGCCTTTCACCCCTCCACTTT.

This clonotype was counted a few times. The chain uses TRBV7-9 and TRBJ2-7, with 12 bases identical to TRBD1. The germline V gene has CDR1 SEHNR and CDR2 FQNEAQ (reference sequence). The CDR3 runs 15 residues. J lost 5 bases, V lost 5 bases, and 7 bases had no gene match. CDR3 bases: TGTGCCAGCAGCAAGGGACAGGGGGCAGACGACGAGCAGTACTTC. Its protein product is CASSKGQGADDEQYF.

This chain joins TRBV6-1 and TRBJ1-2; D unresolved. The germline gives CDR1 MNHNS, CDR2 SASEGT. The CDR3 contains 13 residues. V lost 6 bases to trimming and J lost 7 bases, with 15 bases between them. The CDR3 here is CASSKGRQIGYTF. CDR3 coding DNA: TGTGCCAGCAGCAAGGGTCGGCAAATTGGCTACACCTTC.

This rearrangement joins TRBV6-1 to TRBJ2-7; D possibly uses TRBD1 or TRBD2 (5 bases each). Trimming left V 2 bases short and J 0 bases short, with 11 bases between. Germline V gene data show CDR1 as MNHNS and CDR2 as SASEGT. CDR3 length: 15 amino acids. DNA for the CDR3: TGTGCCAGCAGTGAAAGGGACCACCTCTCCTACGAGCAGTACTTC. Translating gives CASSERDHLSYEQYF.

On this clonotype itself: Here the CDR3 omits its conserved ending phenylalanine or tryptophan, so a read error is the likely source. The V and J genes are TRBV11-2 and TRBJ2-7; D is undetermined. Germline V gene sequence: CDR1 SGHAT, CDR2 FQNNGV. This CDR3 has 12 amino acids. Trimming cost V 2 bases and J 3 bases, with 5 bases left between them. This CDR3 reads CASSLRRYEQYY. CDR3 in DNA: TGTGCCAGCAGCTTAAGGCGCTACGAGCAGTACTAC.

The table lists this clonotype with many counts. This chain uses TRBV6-5 with TRBJ2-2, with D possibly TRBD1 on 6 matching bases. CDR1 is MNHEY and CDR2 is SVGAGI in the germline V gene. V was shortened by 7 bases and J by 0 bases, with 9 bases between the two germline ends. This CDR3 is built from 14 residues. The CDR3 here is CASTKGANTGELFF. The CDR3, as DNA: TGTGCCAGCACAAAGGGGGCGAACACCGGGGAGCTGTTTTTT.

This clonotype has just a few counts. The chain combines TRBV6-2 or TRBV6-3 with TRBJ2-7; D is possibly TRBD1 or TRBD2 (5 bases each). The ends were cut back, 3 bases at V and 3 bases at J, with 12 bases in the middle. Germline V gene data show CDR1 as MNHEY and CDR2 as SVGEGT. The CDR3 sequence is 14 residues long. This CDR3 is CASSYIGAIYEQYF. The CDR3 region has the DNA TGTGCCAGCAGTTATATCGGGGCCATCTACGAGCAGTACTTC.

This clonotype was detected many times. This CDR3 is CASRTDGMNTEAFF. The CDR3 DNA follows: TGTGCCAGTAGGACAGATGGAATGAACACTGAAGCTTTCTTT. The rearrangement links TRBV19 to TRBJ1-1; D is possibly TRBD1 (5 bases). The CDR3 sequence is 14 residues long. The V end was cut by 6 bases, the J end by 0 bases, with 11 bases between. Germline V gives CDR1 LNHDA, CDR2 SQIVND (reference sequence).

This clonotype has ten or more counts. The V gene is TRBV28, the J gene TRBJ1-1; weak D call: TRBD1 (6 bases). The CDR3 loop spans 15 amino acids. Germline loops: CDR1 MDHEN, CDR2 SYDVKM. The germline V and J ends were trimmed by 8 bases and 0 bases, with 16 bases remaining between them. The CDR3 region has the DNA TGTGCCAGCTTAAAGCCGGGACACATGAACACTGAAGCTTTCTTT. Its protein is CASLKPGHMNTEAFF.

This clonotype was found a few times. The J gene is TRBJ1-6, the V gene TRBV6-5; D is unclear. The CDR3 has 14 amino acids. Deletions cut 2 bases from V and 7 bases from J, with 9 bases between. The germline CDR1 and CDR2 sequences are MNHEY and SVGAGI. DNA of the CDR3: TGTGCCAGCAGTTACCGGCAGGCAAATTCACCCCTCCACTTT. Protein sequence: CASSYRQANSPLHF.

The chain combines TRBV6-5 with TRBJ1-1; D gene uncertain. From germline, CDR1 is MNHEY and CDR2 SVGAGI. The ends were cut back, 4 bases at V and 4 bases at J, with 10 bases in the middle. This CDR3 spans 13 amino acids. The CDR3 loop is CASSLTAGTEAFF. The CDR3 nucleotides read TGTGCCAGCAGTTTAACAGCTGGCACTGAAGCTTTCTTT.